The rows below give T cell receptor beta chains drawn from one sample of a study of identical twins. TCRdb processed the 5' RACE reads anew with MiXCR; each CDR3 protein has one entry. The data hold around 450,000 distinct CDR3 sequences, with over 12% observed a single time. The data also belong to a second study, concerning yellow fever vaccine responses in identical twins.

The specimen sequenced was CD4+ T cells sorted from blood. The source of these receptors is a woman in her late teens or twenties in good health. The CDR3 runs from the conserved cysteine through the conserved F or W. Each record gives: V gene, D gene, J gene, clone size, CDR3 DNA, CDR3 protein. D genes are given only for firm matches. Clone size appears in some rows only: once, few, many, or a class for an expanded clone.

TRBV29-1	.	TRBJ2-7	few	TGCAGCGTTGTCCCCAGCGGAGCCTACGAGCAGTACTTC	CSVVPSGAYEQYF
TRBV27	.	TRBJ2-7	.	TGTGCCAGCAGTTTACTCAATGGCTACGAGCAGTACTTC	CASSLLNGYEQYF
TRBV5-1	.	TRBJ2-1	few	TGCGCCAGCAGATATCAGGAAAATAGTGAGCAGTTCTTC	CASRYQENSEQFF
TRBV3-1	TRBD1	TRBJ1-1	many	TGTGCCAGCAGCCCGGACAGGGGGCTGCTCGGGTTGGACACTGAAGCTTTCTTT	CASSPDRGLLGLDTEAFF
TRBV7-3	TRBD2	TRBJ2-1	many	TGTGCCAGCAGTCTGGGACTAGCGACTTACAATGAGCAGTTCTTC	CASSLGLATYNEQFF
TRBV20-1	.	TRBJ2-1	few	TGCAGTGCTAGGACCGGGGCCATAAGCTCCTACAATGAGCAGTTCTTC	CSARTGAISSYNEQFF
TRBV6-5	TRBD1	TRBJ2-7	few	TGTGCCAGCAGTTACGACCCCGGGACAGGGGTCCACGAGCAGTACTTC	CASSYDPGTGVHEQYF
TRBV29-1	.	TRBJ1-2	few	TGCAGCGTTGTGCCGGACTCGGTCTCTGGCTACACCTTC	CSVVPDSVSGYTF
TRBV7-2	.	TRBJ1-5	.	TGTGCCAGCAGCTGGTCGCGGGATCAGCCCCAGCATTTT	CASSWSRDQPQHF
TRBV5-1	TRBD1	TRBJ1-2	few	TGCGCCAGCAGCTTGGTGGCAGGGGGTTCCGGCTACACCTTC	CASSLVAGGSGYTF
TRBV11-2	TRBD2	TRBJ2-3	.	TGTGCCAGCAGCTTATATCTTAGCGGGGGGGCTATCGCAGATACGCAGTATTTT	CASSLYLSGGAIADTQYF
TRBV6-5	.	TRBJ2-3	many	TGTGCCAGCAGTTACAGGGGCGGGACGAGCACAGATACGCAGTATTTT	CASSYRGGTSTDTQYF
TRBV6-2/TRBV6-3	.	TRBJ2-1	many	TGTGCCAGCAGCCCAGTGATCTACAATGAGCAGTTCTTC	CASSPVIYNEQFF
TRBV3-1	.	TRBJ2-1	.	TGTGCCAGCAGCCGCGGGACAGCTTACAATGAGCAGTTCTTC	CASSRGTAYNEQFF
TRBV27	.	TRBJ2-1	few	TGTGCCAGCAGTTTAAAGTTGAGTTCCTTCCACTTC	CASSLKLSSFHF
TRBV20-1	.	TRBJ2-5	.	TGCAGTGCTAGAATGACCGGACCCCAAGAGACCCAGTACTTC	CSARMTGPQETQYF
TRBV20-1	.	TRBJ2-7	.	TGCAGTGTTCAGACTGACTACGAGCAGTACTTC	CSVQTDYEQYF
TRBV6-1	.	TRBJ2-7	.	TGTGCCAGCAGGGGGGTGGGGGTCTACGAGCAGTACTTC	CASRGVGVYEQYF
TRBV28	TRBD1	TRBJ2-5	.	TGTGCCAGCAGTCCTACCGTACTACCAGGGGGAGAGACCCAGTACTTC	CASSPTVLPGGETQYF
TRBV7-9	TRBD2	TRBJ2-4	.	TGTGCCAGCAGGCGAGGACTAGAGAGGGGCATTCAGTACTTC	CASRRGLERGIQYF
TRBV5-6	TRBD1	TRBJ2-1	.	TGTGCCAGCAGCTTCGATACAGGGGGCTCCTACAATGAGCAGTTCTTC	CASSFDTGGSYNEQFF
TRBV6-2/TRBV6-3	.	TRBJ2-3	.	TGTGCCAGCAGACGAATACTAGCTATGGATAAGGATACGCAGTATTTT	CASRRILAMDKDTQYF
TRBV29-1	TRBD2	TRBJ2-7	.	TGCAGCGCCGCTAGCGGAGCCTACGAGCAGTACTTC	CSAASGAYEQYF
TRBV30	.	TRBJ1-5	.	TGTGCCTGGAAATCCCTCCCAGGAGGGGATAGCAATCAGCCCCAGCATTTT	CAWKSLPGGDSNQPQHF